The clone carrying this TCR beta chain occurred once. Authors' data handling: Reference gene primer amplification gave nucleated cell count estimates. Produced via immunoSEQ multiplex PCR; TCRdb's table is partial and in-frame only. V and J calls plus clone size are reproduced from that table; the DNA served to infer D and trimming. The sample has 110,000 to 150,000 clones; 80% are singletons. This entry is derived from a study of blood T cell repertoires in COVID-19. At the level of the study: Whether acute or convalescent, the COVID-19 samples came from the United States, Italy and Spain. PBMCs, B-cell-depleted T cells, or T cells provided the cDNA or gDNA that made up the material.

The CDR3 totals 15 residues. Unmatched junction bases numbered 9, after V lost 2 bases and J lost 5 bases. From germline, CDR1 is SGHTS and CDR2 YDEGEE. V and J are TRBV5-8 and TRBJ2-7, with 8 bases fitting TRBD1. This TCR came from a man between 70 and 80 years old who had recovered from COVID-19. The sequenced sample was peripheral blood. CDR3 sequence reads: CASSFPGQERHEQYF. The CDR3 DNA sequence: TGTGCCAGCAGCTTTCCGGGACAGGAAAGGCACGAGCAGTACTTC.